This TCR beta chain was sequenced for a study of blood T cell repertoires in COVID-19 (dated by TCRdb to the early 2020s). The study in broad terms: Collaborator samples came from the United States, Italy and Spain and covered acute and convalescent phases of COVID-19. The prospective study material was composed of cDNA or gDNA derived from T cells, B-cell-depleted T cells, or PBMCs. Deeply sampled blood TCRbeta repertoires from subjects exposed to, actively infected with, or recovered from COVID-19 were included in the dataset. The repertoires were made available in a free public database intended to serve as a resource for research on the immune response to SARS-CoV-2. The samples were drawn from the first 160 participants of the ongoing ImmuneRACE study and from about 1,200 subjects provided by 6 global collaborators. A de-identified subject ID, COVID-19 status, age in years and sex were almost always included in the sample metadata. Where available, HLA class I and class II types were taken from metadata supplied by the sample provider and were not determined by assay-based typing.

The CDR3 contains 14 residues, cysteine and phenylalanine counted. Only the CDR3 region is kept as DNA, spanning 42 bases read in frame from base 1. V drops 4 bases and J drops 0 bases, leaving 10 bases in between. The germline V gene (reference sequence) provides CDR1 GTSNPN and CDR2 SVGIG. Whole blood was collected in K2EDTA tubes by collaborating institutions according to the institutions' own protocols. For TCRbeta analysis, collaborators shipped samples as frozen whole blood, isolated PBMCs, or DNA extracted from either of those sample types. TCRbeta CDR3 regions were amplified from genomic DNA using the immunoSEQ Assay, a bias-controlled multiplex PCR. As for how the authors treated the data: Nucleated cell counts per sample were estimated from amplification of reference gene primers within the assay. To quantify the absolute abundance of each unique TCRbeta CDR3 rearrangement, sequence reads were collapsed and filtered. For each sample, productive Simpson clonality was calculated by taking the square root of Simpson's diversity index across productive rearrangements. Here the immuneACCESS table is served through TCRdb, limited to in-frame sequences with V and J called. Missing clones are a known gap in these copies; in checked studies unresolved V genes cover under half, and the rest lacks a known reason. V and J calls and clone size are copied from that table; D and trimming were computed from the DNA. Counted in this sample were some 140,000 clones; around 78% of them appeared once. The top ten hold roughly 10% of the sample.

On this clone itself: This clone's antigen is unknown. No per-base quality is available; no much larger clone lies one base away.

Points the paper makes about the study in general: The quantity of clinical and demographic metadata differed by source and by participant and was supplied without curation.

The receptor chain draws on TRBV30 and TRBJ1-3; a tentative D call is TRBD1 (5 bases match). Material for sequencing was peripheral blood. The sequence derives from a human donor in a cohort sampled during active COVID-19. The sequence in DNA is TGTGCCTGGAAAGGGACTCACTCTGGAAACACCATATATTTT. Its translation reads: CAWKGTHSGNTIYF. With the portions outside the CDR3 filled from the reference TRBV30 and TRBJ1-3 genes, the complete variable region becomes SQTIHQWPATLVQPVGSPLSLECTVEGTSNPNLYWYRQAAGRGLQLLFYSVGIGQISSEVPQNLSASRPQDRQFILSSKKLLLSDSGFYLCAWKGTHSGNTIYFGEGSWLTVV.